These T cell receptor beta chains were read from a single sample in a study of T cells after yellow fever vaccination. TCRdb recomputed calls from the 5' RACE reads with MiXCR, one row per CDR3 protein. The table lists around 72,000 distinct CDR3 sequences, around 7% of them singletons. The sample here was CD8+ T cells sorted from PBMCs, taken 10 to 11 days after the first yellow fever vaccination. The receptors come from a man in his late teens or twenties who received the YFV17D yellow fever vaccine. Both conserved end residues are part of each CDR3. D genes are given only for firm matches. Not all rows give a size; the values are once, few, many and, for expanded clones, a class.

v_call,cdr3_length,clone_size,j_call,d_call,cdr3_aa,cdr3_nt
TRBV7-9,12,many,TRBJ2-7,-,CASSPRPHEQYF,TGTGCCAGCAGCCCCCGTCCCCACGAGCAGTACTTC
TRBV4-1,16,many,TRBJ2-5,TRBD2,CASSQVTSGVEETQYF,TGCGCCAGCAGCCAAGTGACTAGCGGAGTAGAAGAGACCCAGTACTTC
TRBV7-3,13,few,TRBJ2-1,-,CASSSVQGNEQFF,TGTGCCAGCAGCTCGGTGCAGGGAAATGAGCAGTTCTTC
TRBV6-5,15,many,TRBJ2-7,-,CASGRDDLGTYEQYF,TGTGCCAGCGGGAGAGACGACCTGGGGACCTACGAGCAGTACTTC
TRBV4-2,16,few,TRBJ2-3,TRBD1,CASSQGRGGGADTQYF,TGTGCCAGCAGCCAAGGGCGAGGGGGCGGCGCAGATACGCAGTATTTT
TRBV12-5,17,few,TRBJ1-4,-,CASGFLLDGPTNEKLFF,TGTGCTAGTGGTTTTCTACTGGACGGCCCAACTAATGAAAAACTGTTTTTT
TRBV12-3/TRBV12-4,13,many,TRBJ2-3,-,CASSYPDKSTQYF,TGTGCCAGCAGCTACCCGGACAAAAGTACGCAGTATTTT
TRBV4-3,15,many,TRBJ2-5,-,CASSQDRTVAETQYF,TGCGCCAGCAGCCAAGACAGAACAGTTGCAGAGACCCAGTACTTC
TRBV7-9,12,many,TRBJ1-1,-,CASTHLEAEAFF,TGTGCCAGCACCCACCTCGAGGCTGAAGCTTTCTTT
TRBV2,14,-,TRBJ2-7,TRBD1,CASSDGTGTYEQYF,TGTGCCAGCAGTGACGGGACAGGGACCTACGAGCAGTACTTC
TRBV21-1,15,-,TRBJ2-7,-,CASRLLGALTYEQYF,TGTGCCAGCAGGTTGTTGGGGGCCCTGACCTACGAGCAGTACTTC
TRBV11-2,17,few,TRBJ2-1,TRBD1,CASSKGYRGYSYNEQFF,TGTGCCAGCAGCAAGGGTTACAGGGGGTACTCCTACAATGAGCAGTTCTTC
TRBV23-1,17,-,TRBJ2-1,TRBD2,CASSPIGTSGRAWEQFF,TGCGCCAGCAGTCCAATAGGGACTAGCGGGAGGGCATGGGAGCAGTTCTTC
TRBV21-1,16,many,TRBJ2-1,-,CASIMGSGASYNEQFF,TGTGCCAGCATCATGGGGAGCGGGGCCTCCTACAATGAGCAGTTCTTC